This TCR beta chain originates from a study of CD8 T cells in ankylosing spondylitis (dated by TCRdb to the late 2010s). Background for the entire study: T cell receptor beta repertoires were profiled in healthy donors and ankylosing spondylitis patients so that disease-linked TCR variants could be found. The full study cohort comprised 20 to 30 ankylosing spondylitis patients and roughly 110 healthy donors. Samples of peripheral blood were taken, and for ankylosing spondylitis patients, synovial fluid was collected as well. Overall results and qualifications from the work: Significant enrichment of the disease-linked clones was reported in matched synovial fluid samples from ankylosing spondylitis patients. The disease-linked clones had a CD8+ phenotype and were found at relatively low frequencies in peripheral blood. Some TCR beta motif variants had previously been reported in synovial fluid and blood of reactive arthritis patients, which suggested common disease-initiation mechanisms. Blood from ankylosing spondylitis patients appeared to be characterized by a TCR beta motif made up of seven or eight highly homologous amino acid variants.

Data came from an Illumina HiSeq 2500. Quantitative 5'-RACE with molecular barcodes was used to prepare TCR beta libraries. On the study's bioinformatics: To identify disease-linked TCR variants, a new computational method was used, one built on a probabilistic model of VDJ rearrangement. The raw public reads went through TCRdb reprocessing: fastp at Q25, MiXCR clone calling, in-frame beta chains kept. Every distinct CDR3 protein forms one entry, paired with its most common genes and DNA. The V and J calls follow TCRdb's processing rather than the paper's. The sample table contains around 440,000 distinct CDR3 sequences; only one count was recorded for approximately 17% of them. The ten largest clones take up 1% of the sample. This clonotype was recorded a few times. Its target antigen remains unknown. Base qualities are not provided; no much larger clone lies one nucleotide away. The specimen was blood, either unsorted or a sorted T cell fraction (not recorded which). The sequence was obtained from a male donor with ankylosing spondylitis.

The CDR3 reads as follows: CSAGPGTQYF. The DNA is TGCAGTGCTGGGCCCGGAACGCAGTATTTT. In this chain, TRBV20-1 is recombined with TRBJ2-3, with the identity of the D gene unclear. V is reduced by 5 bases and J by 9 bases, leaving a spacing of 9 bases between them. The CDR3 contains 10 residues, cysteine and phenylalanine counted. The retained sequence is limited to the CDR3, 30 bases, with the frame set at the first base. CDR1 and CDR2, looked up from the germline V gene (reference sequence), are DFQATT and SNEGSKA.